These T cell receptor beta chains were read from a single sample in a study of T cell responses to AZD1222 COVID-19 vaccine. Here immunoSEQ multiplex PCR was the method, and the copy in TCRdb shows in-frame clones only, minus some. The table lists over 110,000 clones, under 95% of them singletons. The sample consisted of peripheral blood, taken on day 0 of AZD1222 vaccination. Receptors originate from an adult in good health. The CDR3 runs from the conserved cysteine through the conserved F or W. A D gene is named only where the DNA matches it firmly. Some rows mark clone size as missing; the rest say once, few, many or name a class of expanded clone.

. | . | TRBJ1-2 | TRBV6-5 | TGTGCCAGCAGTTACTCCTCTTGGGACTATGGCTACACCTTC | CASSYSSWDYGYTF
TRBD1 | . | TRBJ1-1 | TRBV6-2/TRBV6-3 | TGTGCCAGCAGCCCAAAAAAGGGGGCTCTTACTGAAGCTTTCTTT | CASSPKKGALTEAFF
. | . | TRBJ1-2 | TRBV19 | TGTGCCAGTAGTATAAGTACAGGGAGAGGCCTTGACTATGGCTACACCTTC | CASSISTGRGLDYGYTF
. | . | TRBJ2-1 | TRBV7-8 | TGTGCCAGCAGCTTAGTGCCTCCCGATCGGTACAATGAGCAGTTCTTC | CASSLVPPDRYNEQFF
. | . | TRBJ1-1 | TRBV13 | TGTGCCAGCAGCTTGGGAGGGCCTAACACTGAAGCTTTCTTT | CASSLGGPNTEAFF
. | . | TRBJ1-5 | TRBV3-1/TRBV3-2 | TGTGCCAGCAGCCAGGTTAATCAGCCCCAGCATTTT | CASSQVNQPQHF
. | . | TRBJ1-2 | TRBV5-6 | TGTGCCAGCAGCTTGGGGAGGTTTCCGCCCGGCTATGGCTACACCTTC | CASSLGRFPPGYGYTF
TRBD1 | . | TRBJ1-3 | TRBV5-1 | TGCGCCAGTCGACGGACAGGGGGAAACACCATATATTTT | CASRRTGGNTIYF
. | once | TRBJ1-5 | TRBV19 | TGTGCCAGTAGTATAGACAGGGCCAATCAGCCCCAGCATTTT | CASSIDRANQPQHF
TRBD1 | . | TRBJ1-4 | TRBV6-2/TRBV6-3 | TGTGCCAGCAGTTATCGTAGACAGGGGACCGAAAAACTGTTTTTT | CASSYRRQGTEKLFF
. | . | TRBJ1-1 | TRBV12-3/TRBV12-4 | TGTGCCAGCAGTTTTATCTGGAACACTGAAGCTTTCTTT | CASSFIWNTEAFF
TRBD2 | . | TRBJ2-7 | TRBV9 | TGTGCCAGCAGCGTAGCGGCCAGCGGGAGATACTACGAGCAGTACTTC | CASSVAASGRYYEQYF
. | . | TRBJ2-1 | TRBV2 | TGTGCCAGCAGCAGGACCCCGTCCTACAATGAGCAGTTCTTC | CASSRTPSYNEQFF
. | . | TRBJ1-5 | TRBV19 | TGTGCCAGTAGTAGGGACCGAGAGGACTATAGCAATCAGCCCCAGCATTTT | CASSRDREDYSNQPQHF
TRBD1 | few | TRBJ2-7 | TRBV30 | TGTGCCTGGAGAGCCCGGGACAGGGGATACGAGCAGTACTTC | CAWRARDRGYEQYF
TRBD2 | . | TRBJ2-1 | TRBV20-1 | TGCAGTGCTAGTTGGGTACCGGGGAGGGGTGAGCAGTTCTTC | CSASWVPGRGEQFF
TRBD2 | . | TRBJ2-2 | TRBV5-1 | TGCGCCAGCAGCTTGGGCGGGACTACCACCGGGGAGCTGTTTTTT | CASSLGGTTTGELFF
. | . | TRBJ2-7 | TRBV4-1 | TGCGCCAGCAGCCTGGAGCGAGGGGTCGAGCAGTACTTC | CASSLERGVEQYF
. | . | TRBJ2-5 | TRBV3-1/TRBV3-2 | TGTGCCAGCAGCCAAGAGGGACGGCCCCAAGAGACCCAGTACTTC | CASSQEGRPQETQYF
. | once | TRBJ2-7 | TRBV15 | TGTGCCACCAGCAGAGACAGGGTAGGGGACGAGCAGTACTTC | CATSRDRVGDEQYF
. | . | TRBJ2-2 | TRBV3-1/TRBV3-2 | TGTGCCAGCAGCCAAGGATGGGACGGGGAGCTGTTTTTT | CASSQGWDGELFF
. | . | TRBJ2-5 | TRBV2 | TGTGCCAGCAGGGGAGAGACCCAGTACTTC | CASRGETQYF
. | . | TRBJ1-2 | TRBV5-5 | TGTGCCAGCAGCCGGGAGGGCGGAGGGTATGGCTACACCTTC | CASSREGGGYGYTF
. | . | TRBJ1-5 | TRBV28 | TGTGCCAGCAGTTTCCCAGGGGAGGACAATCAGCCCCAGCATTTT | CASSFPGEDNQPQHF
TRBD1 | . | TRBJ1-2 | TRBV5-4 | TGTGCCAGCACGGGGTGGGACAGGGGTTCCGGCTACACCTTC | CASTGWDRGSGYTF
TRBD2 | . | TRBJ2-3 | TRBV7-3 | TGTGCCAGCAGCCCCCAGACTAGCGCAGATACGCAGTATTTT | CASSPQTSADTQYF
TRBD1 | . | TRBJ1-3 | TRBV7-9 | TGTGCCAGCAGCTTCGCAGGGGGGAACACCATATATTTT | CASSFAGGNTIYF
TRBD1 | . | TRBJ1-5 | TRBV5-5 | TGTGCCAGCAGCTTCGGACAGGGGGCAGGACAGCCCCAGCATTTT | CASSFGQGAGQPQHF
TRBD2 | . | TRBJ2-3 | TRBV7-2 | TGTGCCAGCAGCTTAGCTTCCTTAGCGGGAGATACGCAGTATTTT | CASSLASLAGDTQYF
TRBD2 | . | TRBJ2-3 | TRBV27 | TGTGCCAGCAGTTTCTCCTCCCAGCGGGGCCGCACAGATACGCAGTATTTT | CASSFSSQRGRTDTQYF
. | . | TRBJ2-3 | TRBV6-6 | TGTGCCAGCAGTTACGAGGTGGAGGAGGGAGGTACGCAGTATTTT | CASSYEVEEGGTQYF
TRBD1 | . | TRBJ2-3 | TRBV18 | TGTGCCAGCTCACCATACGGGACAGGGGTTGGCGCAGATACGCAGTATTTT | CASSPYGTGVGADTQYF
TRBD1 | . | TRBJ2-7 | TRBV19 | TGTGCCGGCGACCTAGGGACAGTCGACGATCCCTACGAGCAGTACTTC | CAGDLGTVDDPYEQYF
TRBD2 | . | TRBJ2-1 | TRBV5-1 | TGCGCCAGCAGCTGGCCCCCCGGGACTAGCGAGGGCAATGAGCAGTTCTTC | CASSWPPGTSEGNEQFF
TRBD1 | . | TRBJ1-6 | TRBV4-3 | TGCGCCAGCAGCCAAGGAGACAGGGAGAATTCACCCCTCCACTTT | CASSQGDRENSPLHF
. | . | TRBJ2-7 | TRBV11-2 | TGTGCCAGCAGCCAAGGCGGCCCAGCAACGTACGAGCAGTACTTC | CASSQGGPATYEQYF
TRBD1 | . | TRBJ2-2 | TRBV18 | TGTGCCAGCTCACCACCGGGACAGGTACGTTCCGCCGGGGAGCTGTTTTTT | CASSPPGQVRSAGELFF
. | . | TRBJ1-1 | TRBV5-4 | TGTGCCAGCAGCGCGGGCAGGGGGAACACTGAAGCTTTCTTT | CASSAGRGNTEAFF
. | . | TRBJ2-7 | TRBV15 | TGTGCCACCAGCAGAGAGATAACAGGTGCCTACGAGCAGTACTTC | CATSREITGAYEQYF
TRBD2 | . | TRBJ2-5 | TRBV7-8 | TGTGCCAGCAGCTTAGCTCCGGGACTAGCGGGGGGGCACCAAGAGACCCAGTACTTC | CASSLAPGLAGGHQETQYF
TRBD2 | . | TRBJ2-1 | TRBV4-3 | TGCGCCAGCAGCATAGGACTAGCGGGAGCGAATGAGCAGTTCTTC | CASSIGLAGANEQFF
. | . | TRBJ2-6 | TRBV15 | TGTGCCACCAGCAAGGCGGAGGCTGGGGCCAACGTCCTGACTTTC | CATSKAEAGANVLTF
TRBD1 | . | TRBJ1-1 | TRBV11-2 | TGTGCCAGCAGTTTCGACAGGGAGACCCTCCAAGGGACTGAAGCTTTCTTT | CASSFDRETLQGTEAFF
. | . | TRBJ1-6 | TRBV5-1 | TGCGCCAGCAGCTTGTCCCTTACGACACCCCTCCACTTT | CASSLSLTTPLHF
. | . | TRBJ2-1 | TRBV19 | TGTGCCAGTAGTTTTGGGACCCCCAGGGATGAGCAGTTCTTC | CASSFGTPRDEQFF
TRBD1 | . | TRBJ1-2 | TRBV11-2 | TGTGCCAGCAGCTCCTCCCAGGGGGTGAGGTATGGCTACACCTTC | CASSSSQGVRYGYTF
. | once | TRBJ1-6 | TRBV5-1 | TGCGCCAGCAGCTCAAGGAGCTCCTATAATTCACCCCTCCACTTT | CASSSRSSYNSPLHF
. | . | TRBJ2-7 | TRBV6-2/TRBV6-3 | TGTGCCAGCAGTTACTCCGCGGTTAGCTCCTACGAGCAGTACTTC | CASSYSAVSSYEQYF
. | . | TRBJ1-5 | TRBV19 | TGTGCCAGTAGTATTCTCCCACAGGGAAGTCAGCCCCAGCATTTT | CASSILPQGSQPQHF
. | . | TRBJ1-2 | TRBV28 | TGTGCCAGCAGTTTTCCGGCCTCCTACAGGAACGAACGGGATGGCTACACCTTC | CASSFPASYRNERDGYTF
TRBD2 | . | TRBJ2-3 | TRBV5-1 | TGCGCCAGCAGCCCGATTCCCCCCGGGGAGGGGACAGATACGCAGTATTTT | CASSPIPPGEGTDTQYF
TRBD1 | . | TRBJ2-7 | TRBV9 | TGTGCCAGCAGCCTCTCCGGGACAGGGGACGAGCAGTACTTC | CASSLSGTGDEQYF
. | . | TRBJ2-7 | TRBV27 | TGTGCCAGCAGTTCGGCGGGAAGCTCCTACGAGCAGTACTTC | CASSSAGSSYEQYF
. | . | TRBJ1-1 | TRBV6-6 | TGTGCCAGCAGTGGAGGGGGGGAAGCTTTCTTT | CASSGGGEAFF
TRBD2 | . | TRBJ2-1 | TRBV7-2 | TGTGCCAGCAGCTTAGGGCCTAGCGGGAGGGCCGTCTACAATGAGCAGTTCTTC | CASSLGPSGRAVYNEQFF
TRBD2 | . | TRBJ2-7 | TRBV6-1 | TGTGCCAGCAGTGATACTAGCGGGGCCTACGAGCAGTACTTC | CASSDTSGAYEQYF
. | . | TRBJ1-1 | TRBV25-1 | TGTGCCAGCAGCCCCTCGGGGGCGAGGGCTTTCTTT | CASSPSGARAFF
TRBD2 | . | TRBJ2-1 | TRBV10-3 | TGTGCCATCAGTGGGACTAGCGGAACCCCTTACAATGAGCAGTTCTTC | CAISGTSGTPYNEQFF
. | . | TRBJ2-5 | TRBV7-8 | TGTGCCAGCACCCAATACGGGGCCGAAGAGACCCAGTACTTC | CASTQYGAEETQYF
TRBD2 | once | TRBJ2-5 | TRBV11-1 | TGTGCCAGCAGCCAAAGGCGCGGGACTAGGCAAGAGACCCAGTACTTC | CASSQRRGTRQETQYF